This T cell receptor beta chain was sequenced during a study of T cell repertoires in cytomegalovirus infection. Study context: Indications came from public TCR beta signatures; they pointed to CMV infection and to a matching HLA type. Study outcomes and limitations: Identification of carriers of CMV plus the relevant HLA was performed using cumulative public TCR beta family frequency. What dominated the ex vivo response were HLA-C-restricted CMV-specific TCR beta clonotypes.

This clonotype is judged medium-sized. Antigen: not known. MiXCR was run by TCRdb on the reads, yielding one entry per CDR3 protein. The data contain roughly 300,000 distinct CDR3 sequences, 8% to 10% of them seen just once; the ten biggest clones take up roughly 4.5%. This CDR3 is 13 amino acids long. Germline V gene lookup returns CDR1 SGHTA and CDR2 FQGNSA. V dropped 4 bases and J dropped 4 bases, with 8 bases sitting between them. The chain employs TRBV7-2 and TRBJ1-3; D call uncertain. Sample: PBMCs. This TCR was recovered from a human donor in good health (CMV status not recorded). Some clones in this sample may be carry-over from other donors' samples. CDR3 DNA: TGTGCCAGCAGCTCCCCTCCCGGAAACACCATATATTTT. Translating gives CASSSPPGNTIYF.